What follows are 21 T cell receptor beta chains derived from one specimen sequenced in a study of regulatory T cells in long-lasting Graves disease. Time point given: newly diagnosed GD, antithyroid drugs for less than 3 months. Making the TCR library involved RNA that had been extracted from PBMCs. TCR beta libraries were built with iRepertoire HTBI primers and Arm-PCR of CDR3 regions. TCRdb reanalysed the multiplex PCR reads using MiXCR and keeps one entry per CDR3 protein. This sample has hundreds of thousands of distinct CDR3 sequences, with about 16% found just once. These same records also appear under a second study, on T cells in Graves' hyperthyroidism and ophthalmopathy.

The specimen comprised peripheral blood mononuclear cells (PBMCs), sampled at new diagnosis, from a patient treated with antithyroid drugs. These TCRs come from a woman aged 40-60 years with Graves disease.

This clonotype was seen many times. The V call is TRBV2, the J call TRBJ1-6; 7 bases map to TRBD1. The CDR3 spans 15 residues. The germline CDR1 and CDR2 sequences are SNHLY and FYNNEI. Trimming cost V 4 bases and J 6 bases; bases outside gene matches: 6. The CDR3 DNA reads TGTGCCAGCAGTGGGGACAGAACCCTTAATTCACCCCTCCACTTT. It specifies CASSGDRTLNSPLHF.

This clonotype was recorded many times. The rearrangement uses TRBV11-2 and TRBJ2-7, with 7 bases aligning to TRBD1. Losses at the gene ends were 5 bases for V and 3 bases for J; bases not matched to a gene: 10. The germline gives CDR1 SGHAT, CDR2 FQNNGV. The CDR3 totals 15 residues. This CDR3 reads CASSLQPTGYYEQYF. In DNA form, the CDR3 reads TGTGCCAGCAGCCTCCAACCGACAGGGTACTACGAGCAGTACTTC. The full variable domain, with the rest looked up from reference TRBV11-2 and TRBJ2-7, is EAGVAQSPRYKIIEKRQSVAFWCNPISGHATLYWYQQILGQGPKLLIQFQNNGVVDDSQLPKDRFSAERLKGVDSTLKIQPAKLEDSAVYLCASSLQPTGYYEQYFGPGTRLTVT.

This clonotype was seen many times. The rearrangement uses TRBV12-3 or TRBV12-4 and TRBJ1-5, with unresolved D. This CDR3 has 12 amino acids. Trimming pared 6 bases from V and 0 bases from J, leaving 3 bases between. CDR3 DNA sequence: TGTGCCAGCAGCTTTAGCAATCAGCCCCAGCATTTT. It translates to CASSFSNQPQHF.

The sample holds many counts of this clonotype. Written as DNA, the CDR3 is TGTGCCAGCAGCTCGCCGGTTAGCACAGATACGCAGTATTTT. The encoded protein is CASSSPVSTDTQYF. The genes are TRBV11-3 and TRBJ2-3; unclear D gene. Germline CDR1 SGHNT, CDR2 YENEEA. V lost 4 bases and J 0 bases, leaving 8 bases between the germline ends. The CDR3 contains 14 residues. Together with reference TRBV11-3 and TRBJ2-3, the CDR3 gives the full variable domain: EAGVVQSPRYKIIEKKQPVAFWCNPISGHNTLYWYLQNLGQGPELLIRYENEEAVDDSQLPKDRFSAERLKGVDSTLKIQPAELGDSAVYLCASSSPVSTDTQYFGPGTRLTVL.

This clonotype was seen at least ten times. The CDR3 coding sequence is TGTGCCAGCAGTTACTCGATGGGGACAGGGGCTGGAAACACCATATATTTT. It codes for CASSYSMGTGAGNTIYF. V gene TRBV6-5 combines with J gene TRBJ1-3; TRBD1 agrees at 10 bases. V was pared by 0 bases and J by 2 bases, with 4 bases of the junction left unmatched. This CDR3 region has 17 residues. Germline CDR1 MNHEY, CDR2 SVGAGI.

This clonotype was observed many times. The chain joins TRBV12-3 or TRBV12-4 to TRBJ1-2, with 7 bases that match TRBD1. J was trimmed by 7 bases and V by 6 bases; bases with no gene match: 8. The CDR3 sequence is 13 residues long. In DNA form, the CDR3 reads TGTGCCAGCAGCTTGGGAGGGGGCTCTGGCTACACCTTC. Translated, it gives CASSLGGGSGYTF.

Comments on this clonotype: A read error is possible here, since a much larger clone lies one base away. Lacking the conserved final phenylalanine or tryptophan, this CDR3 likely reflects a read error. This chain uses TRBV2 with TRBJ1-1; no firm D call. Germline V gene data show CDR1 as SNHLY and CDR2 as FYNNEI. The CDR3 contains 13 residues. With 7 bases removed from V and 5 bases from J, the gap between germline ends came to 14 bases. The DNA for the CDR3 is TGTGCCAGCATCCCCATTGGCCGGACTGAAGCTTTCTGT. Amino acid sequence: CASIPIGRTEAFC.

The chain is built from TRBV10-3 and TRBJ1-2; D gene uncertain. Trimming removed 0 bases from V and 5 bases from J, with 7 bases in between. CDR1 ENHRY and CDR2 SYGVKD come from the germline V gene. This CDR3 is built from 13 residues. Written as DNA, the CDR3 is TGTGCCATCAGTGAGTCGGGCAAATATGGCTACACCTTC. Translating it yields CAISESGKYGYTF.

V usage is TRBV2 and J usage is TRBJ1-1; D is possibly TRBD1 (5 bases). From germline, CDR1 is SNHLY and CDR2 FYNNEI. This CDR3 is built from 14 residues. Trimming took off 5 bases at V and 5 bases at J, with 15 bases between the two ends. For the CDR3, the DNA is TGTGCCAGCAGTCCCGGGCTTCCAGGGACTGAAGCTTTCTTT. This encodes CASSPGLPGTEAFF.

The chain employs TRBV19 and TRBJ1-6; TRBD1 matches at 7 bases. Germline V gives CDR1 LNHDA, CDR2 SQIVND (reference sequence). The CDR3 has 13 amino acids. V shed 10 bases and J 7 bases; nucleotides not matched to a gene: 7. This CDR3 reads CATAGTDNSPLHF. CDR3 bases: TGTGCCACTGCCGGGACAGACAATTCACCCCTCCACTTT.

This clonotype appeared a few times. The CDR3: CASSSRGRLNTEAFF. The DNA of the CDR3 is TGTGCCAGCAGTTCTCGGGGACGGCTGAACACTGAAGCTTTCTTT. The chain uses TRBV12-3 or TRBV12-4 and TRBJ1-1, with a possible D match to TRBD1 (5 bases). V gave up 4 bases and J gave up 0 bases, with 12 bases separating them. CDR3 size: 15 residues.

This clonotype has ten or more counts. The chain uses TRBV28 and TRBJ2-3, with TRBD2 matching over 8 bases. The germline V gene encodes CDR1 MDHEN and CDR2 SYDVKM. This CDR3 spans 19 amino acids. V lost 0 bases, J lost 9 bases, and 20 bases stayed unmatched. The CDR3 DNA reads TGTGCCAGCAGTTTATGGGGGAGGAGGGGCGGGGACCTAGCGGGCACGCAGTATTTT. Its protein product is CASSLWGRRGGDLAGTQYF.

As to this clonotype: A much larger clone lies one base from this, so it may be a read error. This chain uses TRBV14 with TRBJ2-1, with D perhaps TRBD1 (5 bases). V lost 1 base and J 4 bases, leaving 5 bases between the germline ends. Germline V gene sequence: CDR1 SGHDN, CDR2 FVKESK. The CDR3 is 13 amino acids. In DNA form, the CDR3 reads TGTGCCAGCAGCCAAGGACAGTACAATGAGCAGTTCTTC. Its translation is CASSQGQYNEQFF.

V usage is TRBV19 and J usage is TRBJ2-7; D ambiguous. Germline CDR1 reads LNHDA; CDR2 reads SQIVND (reference sequence). The CDR3 contains 13 residues. V lost 9 bases to trimming and J lost 4 bases, with 16 bases between them. CDR3 loop: CASRSQEDYEQYF. Written as DNA, the CDR3 is TGTGCCAGCCGGTCCCAAGAAGATTACGAGCAGTACTTC.

The rearrangement links TRBV11-2 to TRBJ1-1; D not certain. V lost 4 bases and J 5 bases, leaving 14 bases between the germline ends. Per the germline V gene, CDR1 is SGHAT and CDR2 is FQNNGV. The CDR3 has 14 residues. The CDR3 region has the DNA TGTGCCAGCAGCTACCCGCTCTTGGAGACTGAAGCTTTCTTT. This encodes CASSYPLLETEAFF.

V gene TRBV19 combines with J gene TRBJ1-1; D possibly corresponds to TRBD1 (5 bases). Germline loops: CDR1 LNHDA, CDR2 SQIVND (reference sequence). The CDR3 is 13 residues long. The V and J ends lost 6 bases and 6 bases respectively, with 14 bases between them. CDR3 nucleotides: TGTGCCAGTAGGGGTAGGGGCAGCGCTGAAGCTTTCTTT. Residues: CASRGRGSAEAFF.

The rearrangement uses TRBV7-9 and TRBJ2-2, with 12 bases that match TRBD1. CDR3 size: 16 residues. CDR1 is SEHNR and CDR2 is FQNEAQ in the germline V gene (reference sequence). V lost 5 bases, J lost 7 bases, and 8 bases stayed unmatched. DNA for the CDR3: TGTGCCAGCAGCGACCGGGACAGGGGGCGAAGCGGGGAGCTGTTTTTT. Translating gives CASSDRDRGRSGELFF.

This clonotype was counted at least ten times. The genes are TRBV28 and TRBJ1-1, with 8 bases lining up with TRBD1. V was pared by 5 bases and J by 0 bases, with 2 bases of the junction left unmatched. The germline V gene encodes CDR1 MDHEN and CDR2 SYDVKM. This CDR3 is built from 14 residues. In DNA, the CDR3 is TGTGCCAGCAGTCCAGGGGGCCTGAACACTGAAGCTTTCTTT. It codes for CASSPGGLNTEAFF. Variable domain in full (rest from reference TRBV28 and TRBJ1-1): DVKVTQSSRYLVKRTGEKVFLECVQDMDHENMFWYRQDPGLGLRLIYFSYDVKMKEKGDIPEGYSVSREKKERFSLILESASTNQTSMYLCASSPGGLNTEAFFGQGTRLTVV.

The chain is built from TRBV20-1 and TRBJ1-5; 8 nucleotides align to TRBD1. Looked up from germline, CDR1 is DFQATT and CDR2 is SNEGSKA (reference sequence). This CDR3 is built from 15 residues. After removal of 1 base from V and 4 bases from J, the junction contained 6 bases not matched to a gene. The CDR3 DNA reads TGCAGTGCTAGAGGGGCTGGACAGGGAAATCAGCCCCAGCATTTT. This codes for CSARGAGQGNQPQHF.

Worth noting for this clonotype: This could be a read error, since a much larger clone is one nucleotide away. The chain employs TRBV6-2 or TRBV6-3 and TRBJ1-5, with D perhaps TRBD1 (6 bases). Germline values: CDR1 MNHEY, CDR2 SVGEGT. The CDR3 sequence is 15 residues long. CDR3 bases: TGTGCCCGCAGCCCCGGGACACGTAGCAATCAGCCCCAGCATTTT. Amino acids: CARSPGTRSNQPQHF.

V is TRBV12-3 or TRBV12-4 and J is TRBJ2-7, with 14 bases matching TRBD2. The CDR3 is 15 residues long. The junction had 5 bases not matched to a gene; V was cut back by 5 bases and J by 5 bases. The CDR3 DNA is TGTGCCAGCAGTAAGACTAGCGGGGGGGTAAACGAGCAGTACTTC. It encodes CASSKTSGGVNEQYF.